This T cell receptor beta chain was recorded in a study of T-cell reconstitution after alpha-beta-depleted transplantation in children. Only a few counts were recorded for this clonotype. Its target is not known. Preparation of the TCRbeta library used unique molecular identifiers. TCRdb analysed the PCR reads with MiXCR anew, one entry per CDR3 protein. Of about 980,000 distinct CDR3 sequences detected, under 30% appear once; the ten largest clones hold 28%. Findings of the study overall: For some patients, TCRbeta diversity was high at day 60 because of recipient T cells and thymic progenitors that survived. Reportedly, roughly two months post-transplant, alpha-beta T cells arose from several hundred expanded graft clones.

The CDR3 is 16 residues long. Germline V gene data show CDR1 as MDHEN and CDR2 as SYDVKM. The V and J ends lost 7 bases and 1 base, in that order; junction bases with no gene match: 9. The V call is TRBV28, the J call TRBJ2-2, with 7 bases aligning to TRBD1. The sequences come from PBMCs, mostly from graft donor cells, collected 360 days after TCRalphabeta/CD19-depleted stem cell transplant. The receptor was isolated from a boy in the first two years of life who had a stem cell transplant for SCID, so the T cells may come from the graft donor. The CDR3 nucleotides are TGTGCCAGCACTGACGGGGCAGGGGGGAACACCGGGGAGCTGTTTTTT. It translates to CASTDGAGGNTGELFF.